The entry that follows covers one TCR beta chain sequence. The sample is drawn from a study of blood T cell repertoires in COVID-19. The V gene's germline CDR1 is MDHEN and CDR2 SYDVKM. V shed 8 bases and J shed 5 bases, with 16 bases lying between them. This CDR3 comprises 14 residues. Profiled with immunoSEQ multiplex PCR; TCRdb holds only in-frame clones, not every one. This sample has around 170,000 clones; less than 90% occur once, and the top ten carry roughly 4%. Sequencing was carried out using peripheral blood. The chain carries TRBV28 and TRBJ2-1; a weak D match, TRBD2 (6 bases). This receptor was identified in a woman aged 70-85 years with acute or convalescent COVID-19. The CDR3 here is CASGGSLAHNEQFF. For the CDR3, the DNA is TGTGCCAGCGGGGGGAGCTTGGCGCACAATGAGCAGTTCTTC.